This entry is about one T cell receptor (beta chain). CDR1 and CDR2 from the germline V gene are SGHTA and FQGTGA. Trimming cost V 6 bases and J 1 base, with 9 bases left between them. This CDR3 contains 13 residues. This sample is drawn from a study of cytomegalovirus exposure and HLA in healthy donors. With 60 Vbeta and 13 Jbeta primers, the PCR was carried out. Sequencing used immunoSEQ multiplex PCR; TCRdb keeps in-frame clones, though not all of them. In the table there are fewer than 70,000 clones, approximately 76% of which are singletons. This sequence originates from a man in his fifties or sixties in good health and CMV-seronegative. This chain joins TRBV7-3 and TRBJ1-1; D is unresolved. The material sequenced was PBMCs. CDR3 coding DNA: TGTGCCAGCAGTCCCTCGGGGAACACTGAAGCTTTCTTT. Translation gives CASSPSGNTEAFF.